The 9 T cell receptor beta chains presented below share a single source sample, sequenced in a study of low-dose radiotherapy and immunotherapy resistance in tumors. With TRAV- and TRBV-specific primers, first-strand cDNA was made, covering the alpha and beta chains. Using a constant-region primer together with a V-primer adapter, TCRs were subjected to roughly 20 PCR cycles of amplification. Via MiXCR, TCRdb re-called the reads, giving one row per CDR3 protein. The table shows 18,000 or so distinct CDR3 sequences, with roughly 70% occurring only once. The receptors here all came from a human donor with advanced metastatic prostate, ovarian, gallbladder or colorectal cancer (not recorded which). This table probably holds off-target reads from a library built for another chain.

A few counts support this clonotype. The DNA for the CDR3 is TGTGCCAGCAGCATCGGGACAGTAAAAGCTTTCTTT. Translated: CASSIGTVKAFF. This chain uses TRBV6-2 or TRBV6-3 with TRBJ1-1, with TRBD1 matching over 7 bases. Germline CDR1 MNHEY, CDR2 SVGEGT. CDR3 length equals 12 residues. V shed 6 bases and J 9 bases; nucleotides not matched to a gene: 7.

The rearrangement uses TRBV11-2 and TRBJ1-1, with TRBD1 matching over 12 bases. Per germline, CDR1 SGHAT and CDR2 FQNNGV. The trim removed 7 bases at V and 5 bases at J, leaving 11 bases unmatched. The CDR3 is 16 amino acids. The CDR3 region is CASTGTGGTRRTEAFF. The DNA for the CDR3 is TGTGCCAGCACCGGGACAGGGGGCACCCGAAGGACTGAAGCTTTCTTT. Full variable domain (missing parts from reference TRBV11-2 and TRBJ1-1): EAGVAQSPRYKIIEKRQSVAFWCNPISGHATLYWYQQILGQGPKLLIQFQNNGVVDDSQLPKDRFSAERLKGVDSTLKIQPAKLEDSAVYLCASTGTGGTRRTEAFFGQGTRLTVV.

There are a few counts of this clonotype. The V gene is TRBV5-5, the J gene TRBJ1-5; D is perhaps TRBD1 (5 bases). Germline CDR1 reads SGHKS; CDR2 reads YYEKEE (reference sequence). V was cut by 4 bases and J by 4 bases, with 18 bases left in between. This CDR3 region has 16 residues. CDR3 bases: TGTGCCAGCAGCCCTCGCAGGGACGCGGTGAATCAGCCCCAGCATTTT. Translation gives CASSPRRDAVNQPQHF.

V usage is TRBV6-2 or TRBV6-3 and J usage is TRBJ2-7, with a possible D match to TRBD1 (6 bases). This CDR3 region has 14 residues. V lost 6 bases to trimming and J lost 3 bases, with 15 bases between them. Per the germline V gene, CDR1 is MNHEY and CDR2 is SVGEGT. CDR3: CASRQDSPYYEQYF. The CDR3 nucleotides are TGTGCCAGCAGGCAGGACAGCCCCTACTACGAGCAGTACTTC.

This clonotype was observed a handful of times. The chain uses TRBV15 and TRBJ2-4, with D unresolved. Germline V gene data show CDR1 as LNHNV and CDR2 as YYDKDF (reference sequence). Deletions cut 9 bases from V and 0 bases from J, with 15 bases between. This CDR3 region has 15 residues. The chain's CDR3 is CATRSRDGAKNIQYF. Written as DNA, the CDR3 is TGTGCCACACGCTCTAGAGACGGAGCCAAAAACATTCAGTACTTC.

V and J are TRBV18 and TRBJ1-1, with 10 nucleotides matching TRBD1. Germline lookup yields CDR1 KGHSH and CDR2 LQKENI. The CDR3 contains 18 residues. V lost 6 bases, J lost 4 bases, and 17 bases stayed unmatched. CDR3 amino acids: CASSPGQGPYTIGTEAFF. CDR3 nucleotides: TGTGCCAGCTCTCCGGGACAGGGGCCCTACACAATCGGCACTGAAGCTTTCTTT. Supplemented by reference TRBV18 and TRBJ1-1, the full variable domain reads NAGVMQNPRHLVRRRGQEARLRCSPMKGHSHVYWYRQLPEEGLKFMVYLQKENIIDESGMPKERFSAEFPKEGPSILRIQQVVRGDSAAYFCASSPGQGPYTIGTEAFFGQGTRLTVV.

V is TRBV9 and J is TRBJ2-1, with 10 bases lining up with TRBD2. Germline trimming cut 0 bases from V and 8 bases from J; bases unmatched to any gene: 8. The CDR3 covers 16 residues. Germline values: CDR1 SGDLS, CDR2 YYNGEE. The CDR3 sequence: CASSVGLAGGLDEQFF. CDR3 bases: TGTGCCAGCAGCGTAGGGTTAGCGGGGGGCCTCGATGAGCAGTTCTTC.

In this sample, this clonotype turned up once. The chain is built from TRBV6-1 and TRBJ2-7, with a weak D call TRBD1 (6 bases). Germline V gives CDR1 MNHNS, CDR2 SASEGT. The CDR3 loop spans 13 amino acids. The ends were cut back, 5 bases at V and 5 bases at J, with 13 bases in the middle. For the CDR3, the DNA is TGTGCCAGCAGTAACAGTTGGGGGCACGAGCAGTACTTC. The encoded protein is CASSNSWGHEQYF.

CDR3 region: CAWRTGPGGYTF. The CDR3 DNA reads TGTGCCTGGCGAACAGGCCCCGGTGGCTACACCTTC. The V call is TRBV30, the J call TRBJ1-2; possibly TRBD1 for D (5 bases). The CDR3 runs 12 residues. Germline loops: CDR1 GTSNPN, CDR2 SVGIG (reference sequence). Trimming pared 5 bases from V and 7 bases from J, leaving 14 bases between.